This T cell receptor (beta chain) was sequenced in a study of memory CD4+ T cells and cytomegalovirus serostatus. Single viable CD3+CD4+CD8-CD45RO+ cells were sorted as the memory CD4+ T cells. The CDR3 is 16 residues long. CDR1 is LGHNA, CDR2 YSLEER, per germline. The V gene end was trimmed by 4 bases and the J gene end by 3 bases; junction bases not matched to a gene: 11. The table came from immunoSEQ multiplex PCR; TCRdb's copy has only in-frame clones and leaves some out. The table records approximately 46,000 clones, roughly 80% of them present only once. V and J are TRBV4-3 and TRBJ1-2, with TRBD1 matching 7 bases. The sequence derives from an adult in good health and CMV-seronegative. Material: memory CD4+ T cells from blood. Here the CDR3 DNA reads TGCGCCAGCAGCCCCACGGCCGGGACAGATGACTATGGCTACACCTTC. Translated: CASSPTAGTDDYGYTF.